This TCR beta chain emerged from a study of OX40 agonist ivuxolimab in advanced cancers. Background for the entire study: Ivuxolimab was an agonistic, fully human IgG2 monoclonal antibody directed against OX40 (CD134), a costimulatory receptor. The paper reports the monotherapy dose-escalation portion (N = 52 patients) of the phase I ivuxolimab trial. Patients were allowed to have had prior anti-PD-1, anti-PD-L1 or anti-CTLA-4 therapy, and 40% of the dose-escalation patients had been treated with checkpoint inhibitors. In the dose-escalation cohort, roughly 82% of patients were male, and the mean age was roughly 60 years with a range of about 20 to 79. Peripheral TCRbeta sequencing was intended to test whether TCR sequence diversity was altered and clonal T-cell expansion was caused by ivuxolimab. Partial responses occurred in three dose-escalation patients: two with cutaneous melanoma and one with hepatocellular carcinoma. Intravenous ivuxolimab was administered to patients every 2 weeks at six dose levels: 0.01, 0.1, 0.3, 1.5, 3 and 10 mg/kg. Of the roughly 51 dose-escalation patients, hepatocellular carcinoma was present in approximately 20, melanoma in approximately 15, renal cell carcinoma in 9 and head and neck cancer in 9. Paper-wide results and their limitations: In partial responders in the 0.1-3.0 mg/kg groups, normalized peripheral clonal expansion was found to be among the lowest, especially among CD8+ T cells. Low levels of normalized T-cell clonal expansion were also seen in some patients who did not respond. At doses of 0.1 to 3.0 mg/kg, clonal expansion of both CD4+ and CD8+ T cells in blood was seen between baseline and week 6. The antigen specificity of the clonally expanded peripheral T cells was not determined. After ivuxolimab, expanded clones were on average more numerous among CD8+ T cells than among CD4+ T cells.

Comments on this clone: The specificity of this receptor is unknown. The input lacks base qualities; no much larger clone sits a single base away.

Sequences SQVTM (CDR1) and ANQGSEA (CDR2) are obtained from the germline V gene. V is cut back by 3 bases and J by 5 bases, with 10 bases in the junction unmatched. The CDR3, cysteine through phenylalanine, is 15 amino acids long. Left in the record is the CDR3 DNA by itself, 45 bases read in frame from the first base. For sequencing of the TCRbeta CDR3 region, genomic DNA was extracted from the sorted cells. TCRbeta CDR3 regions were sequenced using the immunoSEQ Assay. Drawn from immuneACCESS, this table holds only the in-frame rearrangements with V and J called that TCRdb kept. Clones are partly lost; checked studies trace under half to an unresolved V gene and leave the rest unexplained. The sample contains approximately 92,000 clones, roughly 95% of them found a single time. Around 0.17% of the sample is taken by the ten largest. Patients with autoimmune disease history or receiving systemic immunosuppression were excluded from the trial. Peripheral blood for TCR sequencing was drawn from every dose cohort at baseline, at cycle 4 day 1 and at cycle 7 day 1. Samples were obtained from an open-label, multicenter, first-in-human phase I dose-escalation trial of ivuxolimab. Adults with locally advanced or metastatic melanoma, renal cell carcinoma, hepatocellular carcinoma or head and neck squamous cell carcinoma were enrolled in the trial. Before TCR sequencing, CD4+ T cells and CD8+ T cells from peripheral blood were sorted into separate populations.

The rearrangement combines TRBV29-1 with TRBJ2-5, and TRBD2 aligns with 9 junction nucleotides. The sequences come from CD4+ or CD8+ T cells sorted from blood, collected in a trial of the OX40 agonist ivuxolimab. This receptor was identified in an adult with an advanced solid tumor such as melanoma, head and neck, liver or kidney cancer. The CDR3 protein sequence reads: CSVERTSASVETQYF. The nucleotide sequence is TGCAGCGTTGAGCGGACTAGCGCTTCCGTGGAGACCCAGTACTTC.